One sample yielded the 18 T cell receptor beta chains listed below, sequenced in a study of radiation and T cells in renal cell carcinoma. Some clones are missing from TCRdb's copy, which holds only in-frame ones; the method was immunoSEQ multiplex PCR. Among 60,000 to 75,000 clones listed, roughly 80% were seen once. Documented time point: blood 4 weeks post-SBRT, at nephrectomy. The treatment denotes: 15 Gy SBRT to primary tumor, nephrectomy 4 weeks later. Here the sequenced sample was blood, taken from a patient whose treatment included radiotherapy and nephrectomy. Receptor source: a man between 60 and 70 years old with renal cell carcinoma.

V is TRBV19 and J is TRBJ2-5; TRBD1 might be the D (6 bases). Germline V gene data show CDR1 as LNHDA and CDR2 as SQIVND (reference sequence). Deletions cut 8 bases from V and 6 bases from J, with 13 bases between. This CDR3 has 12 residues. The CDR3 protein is CASDGGGQTQYF. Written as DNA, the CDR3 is TGTGCCAGTGATGGGGGCGGGCAGACCCAGTACTTC.

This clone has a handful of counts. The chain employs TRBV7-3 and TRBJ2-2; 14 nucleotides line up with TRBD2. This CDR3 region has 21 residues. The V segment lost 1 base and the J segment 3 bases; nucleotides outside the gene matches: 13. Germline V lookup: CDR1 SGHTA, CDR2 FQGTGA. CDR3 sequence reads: CASSLRGLGLAGVDDTGELFF. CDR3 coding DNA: TGTGCCAGCAGCTTAAGAGGACTGGGACTAGCGGGAGTTGACGACACCGGGGAGCTGTTTTTT.

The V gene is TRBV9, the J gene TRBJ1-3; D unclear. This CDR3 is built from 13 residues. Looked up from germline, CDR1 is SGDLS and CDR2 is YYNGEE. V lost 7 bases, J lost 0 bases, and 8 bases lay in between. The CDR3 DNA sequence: TGTGCCAGCGAGCCAGCCTCTGGAAACACCATATATTTT. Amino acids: CASEPASGNTIYF.

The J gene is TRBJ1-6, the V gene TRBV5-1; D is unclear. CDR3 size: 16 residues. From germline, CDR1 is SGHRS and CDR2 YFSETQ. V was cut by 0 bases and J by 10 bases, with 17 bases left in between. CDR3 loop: CASSLAMVEGHSPLHF. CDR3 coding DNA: TGCGCCAGCAGCTTGGCGATGGTGGAAGGCCACTCACCCCTCCACTTT.

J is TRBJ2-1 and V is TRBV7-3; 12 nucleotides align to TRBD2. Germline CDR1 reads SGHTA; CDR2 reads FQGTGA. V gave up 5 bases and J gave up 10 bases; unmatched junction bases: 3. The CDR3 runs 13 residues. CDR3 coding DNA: TGTGCCAGCAGCCCCGGACTAGCGGGAGAGCAGTTCTTC. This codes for CASSPGLAGEQFF.

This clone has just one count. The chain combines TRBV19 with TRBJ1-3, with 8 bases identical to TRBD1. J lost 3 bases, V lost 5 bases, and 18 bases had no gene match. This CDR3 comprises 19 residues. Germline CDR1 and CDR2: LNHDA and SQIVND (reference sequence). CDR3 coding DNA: TGTGCCAGTAGTGCGGACAGGGCGTTCCGGGCGGACTTTGGAAACACCATATATTTT. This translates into CASSADRAFRADFGNTIYF.

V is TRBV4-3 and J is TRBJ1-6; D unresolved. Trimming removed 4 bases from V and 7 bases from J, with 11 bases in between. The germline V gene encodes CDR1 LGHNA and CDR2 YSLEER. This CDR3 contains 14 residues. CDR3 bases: TGCGCCAGCAGCCGGAGCGGGTCAAATTCACCCCTCCACTTT. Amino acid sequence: CASSRSGSNSPLHF.

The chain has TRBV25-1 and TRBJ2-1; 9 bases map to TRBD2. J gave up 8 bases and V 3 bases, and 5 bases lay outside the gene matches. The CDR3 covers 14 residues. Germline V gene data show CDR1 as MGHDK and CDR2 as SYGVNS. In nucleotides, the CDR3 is TGTGCCAGCAGTGACCCTAGCGGGGTGTATGAGCAGTTCTTC. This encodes CASSDPSGVYEQFF. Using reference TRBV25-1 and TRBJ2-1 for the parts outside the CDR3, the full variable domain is EADIYQTPRYLVIGTGKKITLECSQTMGHDKMYWYQQDPGMELHLIHYSYGVNSTEKGDLSSESTVSRIRTEHFPLTLESARPSHTSQYLCASSDPSGVYEQFFGPGTRLTVL.

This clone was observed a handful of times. For the CDR3, the DNA is TGTGCCAGAGGGACAGCCGCGAACACCGGGGAGCTGTTTTTT. Encoded protein: CARGTAANTGELFF. The chain joins TRBV2 to TRBJ2-2; 7 nucleotides line up with TRBD1. This CDR3 is 14 amino acids long. Germline V lookup: CDR1 SNHLY, CDR2 FYNNEI. Trimming cost V 9 bases and J 0 bases; bases outside gene matches: 4.

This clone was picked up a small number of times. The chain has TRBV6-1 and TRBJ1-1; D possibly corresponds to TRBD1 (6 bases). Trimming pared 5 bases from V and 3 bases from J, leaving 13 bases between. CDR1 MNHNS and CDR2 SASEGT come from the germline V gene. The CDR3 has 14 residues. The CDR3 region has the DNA TGTGCCAGCAGTCCATGGGGGCGGCACACTGAAGCTTTCTTT. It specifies CASSPWGRHTEAFF.

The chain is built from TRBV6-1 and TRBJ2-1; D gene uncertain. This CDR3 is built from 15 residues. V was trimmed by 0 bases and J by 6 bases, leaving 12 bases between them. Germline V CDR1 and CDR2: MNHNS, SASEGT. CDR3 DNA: TGTGCCAGCAGTGAAGCGATCGGGCTTAGCAATGAGCAGTTCTTC. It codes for CASSEAIGLSNEQFF.

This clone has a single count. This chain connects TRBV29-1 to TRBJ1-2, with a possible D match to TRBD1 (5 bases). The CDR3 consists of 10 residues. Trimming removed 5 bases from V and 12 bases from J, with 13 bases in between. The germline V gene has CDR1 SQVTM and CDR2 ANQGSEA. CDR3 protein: CSVRDALNTF. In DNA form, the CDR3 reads TGCAGCGTTCGGGACGCCCTCAACACCTTC.

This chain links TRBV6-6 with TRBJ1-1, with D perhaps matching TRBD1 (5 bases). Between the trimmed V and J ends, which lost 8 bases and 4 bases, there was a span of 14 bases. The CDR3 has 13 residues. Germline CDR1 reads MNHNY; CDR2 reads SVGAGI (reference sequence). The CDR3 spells CASGKGRGTEAFF. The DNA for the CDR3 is TGTGCCAGCGGAAAGGGGAGGGGCACTGAAGCTTTCTTT.

CDR3 protein: CASSYHRSQVPYEQYF. The CDR3 region has the DNA TGTGCCAGCAGTTATCACAGGTCTCAAGTTCCGTACGAGCAGTACTTC. The genes are TRBV6-5 and TRBJ2-7, with D maybe TRBD1 (5 bases). The CDR3 is made up of 16 amino acids. Looked up from germline, CDR1 is MNHEY and CDR2 is SVGAGI. Trimming removed 3 bases from V and 4 bases from J, with 19 bases in between.

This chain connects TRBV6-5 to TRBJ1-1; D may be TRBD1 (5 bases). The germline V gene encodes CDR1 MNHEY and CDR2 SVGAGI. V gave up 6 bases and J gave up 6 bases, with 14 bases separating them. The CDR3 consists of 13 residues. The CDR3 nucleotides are TGTGCCAGCAGCGACGCGGGGGGGGCTGAAGCTTTCTTT. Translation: CASSDAGGAEAFF.

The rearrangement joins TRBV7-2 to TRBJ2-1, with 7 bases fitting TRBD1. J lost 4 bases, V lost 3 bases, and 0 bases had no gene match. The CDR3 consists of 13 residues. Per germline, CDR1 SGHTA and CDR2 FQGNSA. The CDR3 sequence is CASSLGQYNEQFF. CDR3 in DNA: TGTGCCAGCAGCTTGGGACAGTACAATGAGCAGTTCTTC.

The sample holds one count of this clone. CDR3 in DNA: TGTGCCAGTAGTATTGAATCGGCTAGCGGGAGACTGATGATAAGCAATGAGCAGTTCTTC. It yields the protein CASSIESASGRLMISNEQFF. This rearrangement joins TRBV19 to TRBJ2-1; 10 bases align to TRBD2. With V trimmed by 3 bases and J by 6 bases, 20 bases remained unmatched. The CDR3 totals 20 residues. Germline loops: CDR1 LNHDA, CDR2 SQIVND (reference sequence).

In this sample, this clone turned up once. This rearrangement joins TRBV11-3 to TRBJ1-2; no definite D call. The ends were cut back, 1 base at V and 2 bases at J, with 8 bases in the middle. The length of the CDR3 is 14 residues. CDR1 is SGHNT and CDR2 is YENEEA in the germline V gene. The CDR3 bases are TGTGCCAGCAGCTTAGGGACCCCGAACTATGGCTACACCTTC. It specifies CASSLGTPNYGYTF.